The rows below give T cell receptor beta chains drawn from one sample of a study of OX40 agonist ivuxolimab in advanced cancers. Here immunoSEQ multiplex PCR was the method, and the copy in TCRdb shows in-frame clones only, minus some. The table has 15,000 to 20,000 clones, around 87% seen once. The sequences come from CD4+ or CD8+ T cells sorted from blood, collected in a trial of the OX40 agonist ivuxolimab. The receptors here all came from an adult with an advanced solid tumor such as melanoma, head and neck, liver or kidney cancer. CDR3s include the opening cysteine and the closing phenylalanine or tryptophan. Fields, in order: D gene, V gene, J gene, clone size, CDR3 protein, CDR3 DNA. A D gene is named only where the DNA matches it firmly. Only some rows state a clone size, as once, few, many or a class for expanded clones.

D gene: TRBD2
V gene: TRBV19
J gene: TRBJ2-1
clone size: -
CDR3 protein: CASSTRLAGGYNEQFF
CDR3 DNA: TGTGCCAGTAGTACGAGACTAGCGGGAGGTTACAATGAGCAGTTCTTC

D gene: TRBD1
V gene: TRBV29-1
J gene: TRBJ2-7
clone size: -
CDR3 protein: CSVGTGETYEQYF
CDR3 DNA: TGCAGCGTTGGGACAGGGGAAACCTACGAGCAGTACTTC

D gene: TRBD2
V gene: TRBV4-3
J gene: TRBJ2-2
clone size: -
CDR3 protein: CASSQDQGGWTGELFF
CDR3 DNA: TGCGCCAGCAGCCAAGATCAGGGAGGGTGGACCGGGGAGCTGTTTTTT

D gene: -
V gene: TRBV11-3
J gene: TRBJ2-7
clone size: once
CDR3 protein: CASSPGGYEQYF
CDR3 DNA: TGTGCCAGCAGCCCTGGAGGTTACGAGCAGTACTTC

D gene: -
V gene: TRBV5-4
J gene: TRBJ2-7
clone size: -
CDR3 protein: CASSSSAGPYEQYF
CDR3 DNA: TGTGCCAGCAGCTCCTCCGCGGGACCATACGAGCAGTACTTC

D gene: TRBD2
V gene: TRBV28
J gene: TRBJ2-5
clone size: -
CDR3 protein: CASSSSLSTSGRDETQYF
CDR3 DNA: TGTGCCAGCAGTTCCTCCCTCTCGACTAGCGGGAGGGATGAGACCCAGTACTTC

D gene: -
V gene: TRBV29-1
J gene: TRBJ2-1
clone size: -
CDR3 protein: CSARLVQVNEQFF
CDR3 DNA: TGCAGCGCTCGACTAGTTCAAGTAAATGAGCAGTTCTTC

D gene: TRBD2
V gene: TRBV27
J gene: TRBJ2-7
clone size: once
CDR3 protein: CASSWTSGFSYEQYF
CDR3 DNA: TGTGCCAGCAGCTGGACTAGCGGGTTCTCCTACGAGCAGTACTTC

D gene: TRBD2
V gene: TRBV11-2
J gene: TRBJ2-7
clone size: -
CDR3 protein: CASRQLAGEAYEQYF
CDR3 DNA: TGTGCCAGCAGACAACTAGCGGGAGAAGCCTACGAGCAGTACTTC

D gene: -
V gene: TRBV4-3
J gene: TRBJ2-7
clone size: -
CDR3 protein: CASSQDDDSSYEQYF
CDR3 DNA: TGCGCCAGCAGCCAAGACGACGACAGCTCCTACGAGCAGTACTTC

D gene: -
V gene: TRBV18
J gene: TRBJ1-1
clone size: -
CDR3 protein: CASSRGSLTEAFF
CDR3 DNA: TGTGCCAGCTCACGGGGTTCGCTGACTGAAGCTTTCTTT

D gene: -
V gene: TRBV27
J gene: TRBJ2-5
clone size: -
CDR3 protein: CASSLVPGLETQYF
CDR3 DNA: TGTGCCAGCAGTTTAGTTCCAGGGTTGGAGACCCAGTACTTC

D gene: TRBD2
V gene: TRBV7-2
J gene: TRBJ2-2
clone size: -
CDR3 protein: CASSLEGGLAGNTGELFF
CDR3 DNA: TGTGCCAGCAGCTTAGAGGGTGGACTAGCGGGAAACACCGGGGAGCTGTTTTTT

D gene: -
V gene: TRBV13
J gene: TRBJ1-2
clone size: -
CDR3 protein: CASSLGTGGYGYTF
CDR3 DNA: TGTGCCAGCAGCCTCGGGACTGGGGGCTATGGCTACACCTTC

D gene: TRBD2
V gene: TRBV27
J gene: TRBJ2-7
clone size: -
CDR3 protein: CASSQVAGAFYEQYF
CDR3 DNA: TGTGCCAGCAGTCAGGTAGCGGGAGCGTTCTACGAGCAGTACTTC

D gene: TRBD1
V gene: TRBV19
J gene: TRBJ1-1
clone size: -
CDR3 protein: CASRPTGLYTEAFF
CDR3 DNA: TGTGCCAGTAGGCCGACAGGGCTATACACTGAAGCTTTCTTT

D gene: -
V gene: TRBV6-6
J gene: TRBJ1-4
clone size: -
CDR3 protein: CASEGPEVANEKLFF
CDR3 DNA: TGTGCCAGCGAGGGCCCCGAGGTGGCTAATGAAAAACTGTTTTTT

D gene: TRBD2
V gene: TRBV9
J gene: TRBJ2-7
clone size: few
CDR3 protein: CASSVGGGRTYEQYF
CDR3 DNA: TGTGCCAGCAGCGTAGGGGGGGGACGGACCTACGAGCAGTACTTC

D gene: -
V gene: TRBV19
J gene: TRBJ2-7
clone size: -
CDR3 protein: CASSLGIGSEQYF
CDR3 DNA: TGTGCCAGTAGTCTCGGGATTGGGAGCGAGCAGTACTTC

D gene: -
V gene: TRBV4-3
J gene: TRBJ2-4
clone size: -
CDR3 protein: CASSQDLGGADIQYF
CDR3 DNA: TGCGCCAGCAGCCAAGATCTAGGGGGGGCTGACATTCAGTACTTC

D gene: TRBD2
V gene: TRBV19
J gene: TRBJ2-3
clone size: -
CDR3 protein: CASRLGLAGSTDTQYF
CDR3 DNA: TGTGCCAGTAGGCTGGGACTAGCGGGGAGCACAGATACGCAGTATTTT

D gene: TRBD2
V gene: TRBV19
J gene: TRBJ2-1
clone size: -
CDR3 protein: CASSTTTSGSYEQFF
CDR3 DNA: TGTGCCAGTAGCACCACCACTAGCGGGAGTTATGAGCAGTTCTTC

D gene: -
V gene: TRBV10-3
J gene: TRBJ2-7
clone size: -
CDR3 protein: CAISESRGAGEQYF
CDR3 DNA: TGTGCCATCAGTGAGTCGAGGGGGGCTGGGGAGCAGTACTTC

D gene: -
V gene: TRBV2
J gene: TRBJ1-4
clone size: -
CDR3 protein: CASSDIADQKLFF
CDR3 DNA: TGTGCCAGCAGTGATATAGCAGACCAAAAACTGTTTTTT

D gene: TRBD1
V gene: TRBV12-5
J gene: TRBJ1-4
clone size: -
CDR3 protein: CASGLGTRRDRGVATNEKLFF
CDR3 DNA: TGTGCTAGTGGTTTGGGGACTCGCCGGGACAGGGGGGTTGCAACTAATGAAAAACTGTTTTTT

D gene: -
V gene: TRBV4-1
J gene: TRBJ2-6
clone size: -
CDR3 protein: CASSPPSGANVLTF
CDR3 DNA: TGCGCCAGCAGCCCCCCCTCTGGGGCCAACGTCCTGACTTTC

D gene: -
V gene: TRBV4-1
J gene: TRBJ2-2
clone size: -
CDR3 protein: CASSANTGELFF
CDR3 DNA: TGCGCCAGCAGCGCGAACACCGGGGAGCTGTTTTTT

D gene: TRBD1
V gene: TRBV5-4
J gene: TRBJ2-7
clone size: once
CDR3 protein: CASSLRGRPFYEQYF
CDR3 DNA: TGTGCCAGCAGCTTGAGGGGGCGGCCGTTCTACGAGCAGTACTTC

D gene: -
V gene: TRBV13
J gene: TRBJ2-3
clone size: -
CDR3 protein: CASSSNQGADTQYF
CDR3 DNA: TGTGCCAGCAGCTCGAACCAGGGAGCAGATACGCAGTATTTT

D gene: TRBD2
V gene: TRBV4-1
J gene: TRBJ2-7
clone size: -
CDR3 protein: CASSQVLAGGFRQYF
CDR3 DNA: TGCGCCAGCAGCCAGGTGCTAGCGGGAGGATTTAGGCAGTACTTC

D gene: -
V gene: TRBV12-1
J gene: TRBJ2-4
clone size: -
CDR3 protein: CASSFIRELAKNIQYF
CDR3 DNA: TGTGCCAGCAGCTTTATTCGGGAGTTAGCCAAAAACATTCAGTACTTC

D gene: -
V gene: TRBV19
J gene: TRBJ1-6
clone size: -
CDR3 protein: CASSIDREGSPLHF
CDR3 DNA: TGTGCCAGTAGTATAGATCGGGAAGGCTCACCCCTCCACTTT

D gene: -
V gene: TRBV4-2
J gene: TRBJ2-7
clone size: -
CDR3 protein: CASSPHTTYEQYF
CDR3 DNA: TGTGCCAGCAGCCCTCACACGACCTACGAGCAGTACTTC

D gene: -
V gene: TRBV7-8
J gene: TRBJ2-7
clone size: -
CDR3 protein: CASSLAETYEQYF
CDR3 DNA: TGTGCCAGCAGCTTAGCGGAAACCTACGAGCAGTACTTC

D gene: -
V gene: TRBV7-9
J gene: TRBJ1-1
clone size: -
CDR3 protein: CASSPIGTNTEAFF
CDR3 DNA: TGTGCCAGCAGTCCGATCGGGACGAACACTGAAGCTTTCTTT

D gene: -
V gene: TRBV5-1
J gene: TRBJ1-1
clone size: -
CDR3 protein: CASSFTSGQLNTEAFF
CDR3 DNA: TGCGCCAGCAGCTTTACTTCTGGGCAGCTGAACACTGAAGCTTTCTTT

D gene: -
V gene: TRBV7-2
J gene: TRBJ2-7
clone size: -
CDR3 protein: CASSLPTYSYEQYF
CDR3 DNA: TGTGCCAGCAGCTTACCGACATACTCCTACGAGCAGTACTTC

D gene: -
V gene: TRBV28
J gene: TRBJ1-2
clone size: -
CDR3 protein: CASSLGGGVGGYTF
CDR3 DNA: TGTGCCAGCAGCCTAGGGGGGGGCGTCGGTGGCTACACCTTC

D gene: -
V gene: TRBV10-2
J gene: TRBJ1-2
clone size: large
CDR3 protein: CASCKDGMNYGYTF
CDR3 DNA: TGCGCCAGCTGCAAGGACGGAATGAACTATGGCTACACCTTC

D gene: -
V gene: TRBV2
J gene: TRBJ2-5
clone size: -
CDR3 protein: CASSEARGPTETQYF
CDR3 DNA: TGTGCCAGCAGTGAAGCCAGGGGCCCGACGGAGACCCAGTACTTC

D gene: -
V gene: TRBV19
J gene: TRBJ1-1
clone size: -
CDR3 protein: CASSILTSGETEAFF
CDR3 DNA: TGTGCCAGTAGTATCCTGACCTCGGGGGAAACTGAAGCTTTCTTT

D gene: -
V gene: TRBV6-5
J gene: TRBJ1-5
clone size: -
CDR3 protein: CASSLGYNQPQHF
CDR3 DNA: TGTGCCAGCAGTTTAGGCTATAATCAGCCCCAGCATTTT

D gene: TRBD1
V gene: TRBV28
J gene: TRBJ2-5
clone size: -
CDR3 protein: CASYPGTGFLKETQYF
CDR3 DNA: TGTGCCAGCTATCCCGGGACAGGGTTCTTAAAAGAGACCCAGTACTTC

D gene: -
V gene: TRBV7-9
J gene: TRBJ2-7
clone size: once
CDR3 protein: CASSGGGYYEQYF
CDR3 DNA: TGTGCCAGCAGCGGGGGCGGATACTACGAGCAGTACTTC

D gene: -
V gene: TRBV4-3
J gene: TRBJ1-4
clone size: -
CDR3 protein: CASSQARTLGNEKLFF
CDR3 DNA: TGCGCCAGCAGCCAAGCTCGGACCCTCGGAAATGAAAAACTGTTTTTT